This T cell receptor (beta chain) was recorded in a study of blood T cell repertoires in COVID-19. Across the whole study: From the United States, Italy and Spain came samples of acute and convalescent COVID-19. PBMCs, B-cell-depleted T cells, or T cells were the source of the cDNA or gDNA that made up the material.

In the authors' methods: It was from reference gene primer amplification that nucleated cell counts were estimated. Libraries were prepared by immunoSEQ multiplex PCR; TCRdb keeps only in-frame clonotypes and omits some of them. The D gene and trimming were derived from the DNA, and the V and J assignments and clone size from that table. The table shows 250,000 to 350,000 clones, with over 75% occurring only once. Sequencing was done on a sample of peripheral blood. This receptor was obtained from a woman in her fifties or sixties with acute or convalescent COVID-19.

The CDR3 DNA reads as TGTGCTAGTGGTTTGGGACAGCTGAACACTGAAGCTTTCTTT. As protein: CASGLGQLNTEAFF. This chain links TRBV12-5 with TRBJ1-1, with D perhaps TRBD1 (5 bases). Trimming shortened V by 1 base and J by 0 bases, and 6 bases separated the two germline ends. The CDR3 contains 14 residues. Per germline, CDR1 LGHNT and CDR2 FRNRAP.